Sequencing of this T cell receptor beta chain was carried out in a study of blood T cell repertoires in COVID-19. Overall study: Sources were T cells, B-cell-depleted T cells, or PBMCs; the material itself was cDNA or gDNA.

Participants came from fewer than 25 US areas, aged roughly 18 to 89 years. TCRdb's copy holds only in-frame clones and misses some; the assay was immunoSEQ multiplex PCR. The sample comprises about 270,000 clones, approximately 90% of which are singletons, and 2.3% rests with the top ten. CDR1 SEHNR and CDR2 FQNEAQ come from the germline V gene (reference sequence). V was cut by 5 bases and J by 5 bases, with 18 bases left in between. The length of the CDR3 is 16 residues. This sequence was found in a woman aged 40 to 55 with acute COVID-19. This chain connects TRBV7-9 to TRBJ2-2, with D maybe TRBD2 (5 bases). The sequenced material came from PBMCs or T cells enriched from blood (not recorded which). The CDR3 loop reads CASSNIGLSTTGELFF. The DNA of the CDR3 is TGTGCCAGCAGCAACATAGGACTGTCCACTACCGGGGAGCTGTTTTTT. The full variable domain, rest sourced from reference TRBV7-9 and TRBJ2-2, is DTGVSQNPRHKITKRGQNVTFRCDPISEHNRLYWYRQTLGQGPEFLTYFQNEAQLEKSRLLSDRFSAERPKGSFSTLEIQRTEQGDSAMYLCASSNIGLSTTGELFFGEGSRLTVL.